These 17 T cell receptor beta chains share one sample of origin, sequenced in a study of spatial heterogeneity in lung cancer. TCRdb fed the 5' RACE reads into MiXCR, producing one record per CDR3 protein. The sample includes some 41,000 distinct CDR3 sequences, 20% to 25% of them seen just once. Time point described: blood at routine non-recurrence follow-up after resection. This specimen was PBMCs, taken at follow-up. The receptors derive from a female donor with early-stage non-small cell lung cancer.

This rearrangement joins TRBV29-1 to TRBJ1-6; tentatively, D is TRBD1 (5 bases). Germline CDR1 and CDR2: SQVTM and ANQGSEA. There are 14 residues in the CDR3. V lost 6 bases and J lost 3, with 12 bases in between. The CDR3 bases are TGCAGCGTCATGGAAAGGGGCTATAATTCACCCCTCCACTTT. Amino acids: CSVMERGYNSPLHF.

This clonotype appeared many times. The gene calls are TRBV18 and TRBJ2-3; possible D gene TRBD1, 5 bases. V dropped 4 bases and J dropped 1 base, with 15 bases sitting between them. CDR3 length equals 16 residues. The V gene's germline CDR1 is KGHSH and CDR2 LQKENI. The CDR3 coding sequence is TGTGCCAGCTCACAACGTCAAGGGGTAGGCACAGATACGCAGTATTTT. It encodes CASSQRQGVGTDTQYF.

The V and J genes are TRBV11-3 and TRBJ2-1, with D tentatively TRBD2 (6 bases). V gave up 6 bases and J gave up 5 bases, with 8 bases separating them. CDR3 length equals 12 residues. CDR1 is SGHNT, CDR2 YENEEA, per germline. This CDR3 is CASSPGDNEQFF. The CDR3 DNA sequence: TGTGCCAGCAGTCCGGGGGACAATGAGCAGTTCTTC.

This clonotype has a handful of counts. The CDR3 reads CASSSSGSYNEQFF. The DNA for the CDR3 is TGTGCCAGCAGCTCTAGCGGGAGTTACAATGAGCAGTTCTTC. The chain carries TRBV7-6 and TRBJ2-1; TRBD2 matches 10 bases. The germline V gene encodes CDR1 SGHVS and CDR2 FNYEAQ. Unmatched junction bases numbered 1, after V lost 4 bases and J lost 4 bases. The CDR3 length is 14 residues.

This rearrangement joins TRBV12-3 or TRBV12-4 to TRBJ2-1, with 8 bases that match TRBD2. Germline trimming cut 6 bases from V and 7 bases from J; bases unmatched to any gene: 8. The CDR3 contains 14 residues. The CDR3 protein is CASSFGGARNEQFF. For the CDR3, the DNA is TGTGCCAGCAGCTTCGGGGGGGCGAGAAATGAGCAGTTCTTC.

This clonotype was seen at least ten times. The chain uses TRBV5-1 and TRBJ2-1, with 7 positions matching TRBD2. Unmatched junction bases numbered 7, after V lost 6 bases and J lost 7 bases. There are 13 residues in the CDR3. Germline V gene lookup returns CDR1 SGHRS and CDR2 YFSETQ. The CDR3 sequence: CASNEGGRNEQFF. CDR3 in DNA: TGCGCCAGCAATGAGGGAGGGCGTAATGAGCAGTTCTTC.

V is TRBV12-3 or TRBV12-4 and J is TRBJ2-5; 8 bases line up with TRBD2. The CDR3 consists of 14 residues. The V gene end was trimmed by 4 bases and the J gene end by 3 bases; junction bases not matched to a gene: 4. The CDR3 sequence is CASSSFGGEETQYF. CDR3 DNA: TGTGCCAGCAGTTCTTTCGGGGGGGAAGAGACCCAGTACTTC.

In this sample, this clonotype turned up many times. V and J are TRBV12-3 or TRBV12-4 and TRBJ1-2; the D is unclear. With 5 bases removed from V and 2 bases from J, the gap between germline ends came to 9 bases. The CDR3 contains 13 residues. CDR3: CASSLQENYGYTF. The CDR3 region has the DNA TGTGCCAGCAGTCTCCAGGAGAACTATGGCTACACCTTC.

The chain employs TRBV7-3 and TRBJ2-3, with 11 bases matching TRBD1. This CDR3 contains 15 residues. Germline loops: CDR1 SGHTA, CDR2 FQGTGA. The V gene end was trimmed by 5 bases and the J gene end by 4 bases; junction bases not matched to a gene: 5. The CDR3 nucleotides read TGTGCCAGCAGCCTAGGGGACAGGGGGGCAGATACGCAGTATTTT. This sequence encodes CASSLGDRGADTQYF.

This clonotype was seen many times. CDR3 coding DNA: TGTGCCAGCAGCTTAGTCACGGGGGTACCTCAAGAGACCCAGTACTTC. Amino acids: CASSLVTGVPQETQYF. The chain combines TRBV7-2 with TRBJ2-5; maybe TRBD2 (6 bases). The CDR3 runs 16 residues. Trimming shortened V by 1 base and J by 2 bases, and 14 bases separated the two germline ends. Germline-derived CDR1 and CDR2 are SGHTA and FQGNSA.

This chain joins TRBV29-1 and TRBJ2-1; no firm D call. The ends were cut back, 5 bases at V and 0 bases at J, with 26 bases in the middle. This CDR3 is built from 19 residues. Germline lookup yields CDR1 SQVTM and CDR2 ANQGSEA. The DNA of the CDR3 is TGCAGCGTTTCTCTAGACGGCGGACCGCCTAGAAGCTCCTACAATGAGCAGTTCTTC. It encodes CSVSLDGGPPRSSYNEQFF.

This clonotype has more than one count but fewer than ten. One end of the junction varies from germline; a read error may be responsible. The chain is built from TRBV7-9 and TRBJ2-1, with 10 bases lining up with TRBD2. CDR1 is SEHNR, CDR2 FQNEAQ, per germline (reference sequence). This CDR3 has 14 residues. CDR3 sequence: CVSSPSGSFREQFF. The CDR3, as DNA: TGTGTCAGCAGCCCTAGCGGGAGCTTTAGGGAGCAGTTCTTC. Supplemented by reference TRBV7-9 and TRBJ2-1, the full variable domain reads DTGVSQNPRHKITKRGQNVTFRCDPISEHNRLYWYRQTLGQGPEFLTYFQNEAQLEKSRLLSDRFSAERPKGSFSTLEIQRTEQGDSAMYLCVSSPSGSFREQFFGPGTRLTVL.

V usage is TRBV19 and J usage is TRBJ2-1, with a tentative D call TRBD2 (5 bases). CDR1 and CDR2 (germline): LNHDA, SQIVND (reference sequence). The CDR3 totals 14 residues. V was cut by 0 bases and J by 10 bases, with 13 bases left in between. As DNA, the CDR3 is TGTGCCAGTAGTATAGATGGGGTGGGAGAAGAGCAGTTCTTC. Its protein is CASSIDGVGEEQFF.

The gene calls are TRBV7-8 and TRBJ1-2, with a tentative D call TRBD1 (5 bases). Per the germline V gene, CDR1 is SGHVS and CDR2 is FQNEAQ. The CDR3 is made up of 17 amino acids. Trimming shortened V by 3 bases and J by 6 bases, and 23 bases separated the two germline ends. The CDR3 DNA is TGTGCCAGCAGCTTGAGGGACGGGGTTAGATTTGGAGATGGCTACACCTTC. It translates to CASSLRDGVRFGDGYTF.

The CDR3 reads CASSETREGYTF. DNA of the CDR3: TGTGCCAGCAGTGAAACCCGAGAAGGCTACACCTTC. The rearrangement joins TRBV2 to TRBJ1-2, with unresolved D. The CDR3 is 12 amino acids. The V gene lost 2 bases and the J gene lost 8 bases, with 9 bases spanning the gap. Germline CDR1 and CDR2: SNHLY and FYNNEI.

This rearrangement joins TRBV5-1 to TRBJ1-2, with 7 bases matching TRBD1. This CDR3 contains 15 residues. Germline V CDR1 and CDR2: SGHRS, YFSETQ. V was clipped by 2 bases and J by 5 bases; unmatched bases: 9. DNA for the CDR3: TGCGCCAGCAGCTTTGGGACAGACTCTTCTTATGGCTACACCTTC. Protein sequence: CASSFGTDSSYGYTF.

A few counts support this clonotype. This chain connects TRBV7-2 to TRBJ2-7, with 8 bases identical to TRBD1. This CDR3 has 15 residues. Germline CDR1 is SGHTA and CDR2 is FQGNSA. J lost 4 bases, V lost 4 bases, and 9 bases had no gene match. The CDR3 coding sequence is TGTGCCAGCAGCTGGGGGGTAGGGACAGGTTACGAGCAGTACGTC. Translating gives CASSWGVGTGYEQYV.